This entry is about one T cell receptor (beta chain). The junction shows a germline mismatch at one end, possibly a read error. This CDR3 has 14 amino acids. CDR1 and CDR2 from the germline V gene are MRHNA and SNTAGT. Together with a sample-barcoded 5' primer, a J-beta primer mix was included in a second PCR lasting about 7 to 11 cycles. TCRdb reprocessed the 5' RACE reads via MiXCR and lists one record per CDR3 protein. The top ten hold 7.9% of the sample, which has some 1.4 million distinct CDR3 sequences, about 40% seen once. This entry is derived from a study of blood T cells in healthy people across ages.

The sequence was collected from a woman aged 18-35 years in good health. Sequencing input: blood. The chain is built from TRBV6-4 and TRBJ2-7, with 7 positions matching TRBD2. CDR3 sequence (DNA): TGTGCCTGCAGTGAAACCTTGGGGGGGACCGAGCAGTACTTC. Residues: CACSETLGGTEQYF.